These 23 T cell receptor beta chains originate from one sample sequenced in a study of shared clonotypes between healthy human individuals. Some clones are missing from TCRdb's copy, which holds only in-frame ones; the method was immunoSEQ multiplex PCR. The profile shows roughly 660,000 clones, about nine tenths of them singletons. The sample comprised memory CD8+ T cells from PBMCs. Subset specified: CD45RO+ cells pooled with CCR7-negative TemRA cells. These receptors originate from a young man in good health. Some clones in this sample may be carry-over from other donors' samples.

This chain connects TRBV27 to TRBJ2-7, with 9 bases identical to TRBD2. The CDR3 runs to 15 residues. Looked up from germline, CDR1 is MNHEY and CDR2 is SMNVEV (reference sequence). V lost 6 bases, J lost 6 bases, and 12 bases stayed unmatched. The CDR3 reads CASSPSSGNPGEQYF. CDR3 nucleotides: TGTGCCAGCAGCCCTTCTAGCGGGAACCCCGGCGAGCAGTACTTC.

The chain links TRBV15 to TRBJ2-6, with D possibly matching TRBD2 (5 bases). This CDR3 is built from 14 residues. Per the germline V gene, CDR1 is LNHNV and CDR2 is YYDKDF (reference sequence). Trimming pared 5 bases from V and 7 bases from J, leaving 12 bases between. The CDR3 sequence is CATSLSRGANVLTF. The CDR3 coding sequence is TGTGCCACCAGCCTAAGCCGGGGAGCCAACGTCCTGACTTTC.

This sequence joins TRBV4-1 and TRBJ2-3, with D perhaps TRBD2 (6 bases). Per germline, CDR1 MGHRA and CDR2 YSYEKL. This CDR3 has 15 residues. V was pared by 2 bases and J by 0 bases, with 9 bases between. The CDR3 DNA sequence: TGCGCCAGCAGCCAACTAGCGTCGAGCACAGATACGCAGTATTTT. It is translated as CASSQLASSTDTQYF.

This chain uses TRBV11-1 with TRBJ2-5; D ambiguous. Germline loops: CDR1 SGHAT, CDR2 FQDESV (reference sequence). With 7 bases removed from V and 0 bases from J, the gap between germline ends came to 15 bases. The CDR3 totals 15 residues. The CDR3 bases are TGTGCCAGCATCCGTGGAGCCCCGTACCAAGAGACCCAGTACTTC. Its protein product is CASIRGAPYQETQYF.

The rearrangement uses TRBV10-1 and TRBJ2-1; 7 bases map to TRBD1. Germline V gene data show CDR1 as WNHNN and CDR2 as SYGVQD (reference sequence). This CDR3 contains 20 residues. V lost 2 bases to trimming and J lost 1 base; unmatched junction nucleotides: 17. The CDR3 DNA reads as TGCGCCAGCAGTGAGGGCCGAGGACAGGCCGGAATAAGGTCCTACAATGAGCAGTTCTTC. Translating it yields CASSEGRGQAGIRSYNEQFF.

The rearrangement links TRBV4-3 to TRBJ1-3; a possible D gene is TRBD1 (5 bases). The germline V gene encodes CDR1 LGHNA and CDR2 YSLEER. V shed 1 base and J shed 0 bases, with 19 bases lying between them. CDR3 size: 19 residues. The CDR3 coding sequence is TGCGCCAGCAGCCAAGCTGCAGACAGAGAGATTAGCTCTGGAAACACCATATATTTT. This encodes CASSQAADREISSGNTIYF.

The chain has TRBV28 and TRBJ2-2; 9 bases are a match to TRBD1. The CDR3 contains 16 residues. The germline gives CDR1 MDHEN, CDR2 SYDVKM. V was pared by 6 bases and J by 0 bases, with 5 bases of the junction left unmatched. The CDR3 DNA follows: TGTGCCAGCAGCCCAAACAGGGGGCCGAACACCGGGGAGCTGTTTTTT. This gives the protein CASSPNRGPNTGELFF.

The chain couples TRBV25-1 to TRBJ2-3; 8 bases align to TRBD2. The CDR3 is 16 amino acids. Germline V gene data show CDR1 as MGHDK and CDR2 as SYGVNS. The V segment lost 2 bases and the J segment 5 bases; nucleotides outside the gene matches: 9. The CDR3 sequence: CASSELISGSGDTQYF. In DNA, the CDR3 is TGTGCCAGCAGTGAACTCATAAGCGGGAGCGGAGATACGCAGTATTTT.

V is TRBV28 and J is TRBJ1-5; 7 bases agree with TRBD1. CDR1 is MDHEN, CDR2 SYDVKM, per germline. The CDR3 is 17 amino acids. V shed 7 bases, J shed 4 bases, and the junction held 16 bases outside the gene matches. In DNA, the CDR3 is TGTGCCAGCATCCCGAGGGGGCGACCTGGGGGGAATCAGCCCCAGCATTTT. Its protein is CASIPRGRPGGNQPQHF.

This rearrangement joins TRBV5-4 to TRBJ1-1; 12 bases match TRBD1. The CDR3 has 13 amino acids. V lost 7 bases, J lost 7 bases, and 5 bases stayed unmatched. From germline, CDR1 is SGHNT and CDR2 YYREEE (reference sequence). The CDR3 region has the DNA TGTGCCAGCGAGGGACAGGGGGCGGGTGAAGCTTTCTTT. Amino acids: CASEGQGAGEAFF.

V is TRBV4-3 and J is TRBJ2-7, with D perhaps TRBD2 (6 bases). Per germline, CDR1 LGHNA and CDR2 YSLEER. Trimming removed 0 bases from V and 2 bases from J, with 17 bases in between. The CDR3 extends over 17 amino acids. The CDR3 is CASSQERDLSGTYEQYF. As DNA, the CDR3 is TGCGCCAGCAGCCAAGAGAGGGACTTATCCGGGACCTACGAGCAGTACTTC.

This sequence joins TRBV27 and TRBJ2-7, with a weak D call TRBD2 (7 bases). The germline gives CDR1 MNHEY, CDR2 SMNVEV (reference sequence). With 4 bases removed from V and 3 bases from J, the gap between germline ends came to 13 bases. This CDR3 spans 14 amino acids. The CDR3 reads CASSYGGGGYEQYF. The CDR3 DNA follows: TGTGCCAGCAGTTACGGGGGAGGGGGCTACGAGCAGTACTTC.

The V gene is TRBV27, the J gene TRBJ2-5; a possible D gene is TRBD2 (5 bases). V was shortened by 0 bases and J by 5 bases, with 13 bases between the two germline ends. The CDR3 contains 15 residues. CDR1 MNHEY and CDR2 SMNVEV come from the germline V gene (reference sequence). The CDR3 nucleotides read TGTGCCAGCAGTTTATCCGTACTAGGGCTGGAGACCCAGTACTTC. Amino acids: CASSLSVLGLETQYF.

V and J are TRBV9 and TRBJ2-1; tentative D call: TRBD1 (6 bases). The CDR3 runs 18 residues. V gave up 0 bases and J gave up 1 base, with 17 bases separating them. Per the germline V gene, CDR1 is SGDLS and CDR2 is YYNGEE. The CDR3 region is CASSVGVGTTLSYNEQFF. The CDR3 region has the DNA TGTGCCAGCAGCGTAGGGGTGGGGACAACACTTTCCTACAATGAGCAGTTCTTC. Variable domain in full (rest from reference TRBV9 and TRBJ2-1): DSGVTQTPKHLITATGQRVTLRCSPRSGDLSVYWYQQSLDQGLQFLIQYYNGEERAKGNILERFSAQQFPDLHSELNLSSLELGDSALYFCASSVGVGTTLSYNEQFFGPGTRLTVL.

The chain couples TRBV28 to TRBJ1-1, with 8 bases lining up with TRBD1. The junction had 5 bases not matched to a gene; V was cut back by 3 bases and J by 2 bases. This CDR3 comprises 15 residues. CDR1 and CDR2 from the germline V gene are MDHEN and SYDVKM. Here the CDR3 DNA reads TGTGCCAGCAGTTTCTGGACAGGGACCAACACTGAAGCTTTCTTT. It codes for CASSFWTGTNTEAFF.

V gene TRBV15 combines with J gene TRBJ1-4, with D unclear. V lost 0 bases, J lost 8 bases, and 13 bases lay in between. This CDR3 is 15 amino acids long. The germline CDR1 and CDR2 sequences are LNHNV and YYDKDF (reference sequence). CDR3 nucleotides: TGTGCCACCAGCAGAGATGACCCCCCCCGGGAAAAACTGTTTTTT. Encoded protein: CATSRDDPPREKLFF. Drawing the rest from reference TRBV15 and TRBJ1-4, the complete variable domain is DAMVIQNPRYQVTQFGKPVTLSCSQTLNHNVMYWYQQKSSQAPKLLFHYYDKDFNNEADTPDNFQSRRPNTSFCFLDIRSPGLGDTAMYLCATSRDDPPREKLFFGSGTQLSVL.

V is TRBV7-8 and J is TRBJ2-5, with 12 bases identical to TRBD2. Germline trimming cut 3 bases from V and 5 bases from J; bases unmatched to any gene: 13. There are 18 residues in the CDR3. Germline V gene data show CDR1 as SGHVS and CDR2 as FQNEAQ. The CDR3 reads CASSFRLAGEEGEETQYF. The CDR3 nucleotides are TGTGCCAGCAGCTTTAGACTAGCGGGAGAGGAGGGTGAGGAGACCCAGTACTTC. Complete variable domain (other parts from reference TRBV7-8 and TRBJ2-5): GAGVSQSPRYKVAKRGQDVALRCDPISGHVSLFWYQQALGQGPEFLTYFQNEAQLDKSGLPSDRFFAERPEGSVSTLKIQRTQQEDSAVYLCASSFRLAGEEGEETQYFGPGTRLLVL.

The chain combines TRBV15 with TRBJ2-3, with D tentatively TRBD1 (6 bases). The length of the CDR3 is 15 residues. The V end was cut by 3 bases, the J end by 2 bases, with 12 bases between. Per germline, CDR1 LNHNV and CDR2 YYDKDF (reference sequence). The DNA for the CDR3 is TGTGCCACCAGCAGGGGACAAAGAAACACAGATACGCAGTATTTT. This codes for CATSRGQRNTDTQYF. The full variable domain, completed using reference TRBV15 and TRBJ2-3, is DAMVIQNPRYQVTQFGKPVTLSCSQTLNHNVMYWYQQKSSQAPKLLFHYYDKDFNNEADTPDNFQSRRPNTSFCFLDIRSPGLGDTAMYLCATSRGQRNTDTQYFGPGTRLTVL.

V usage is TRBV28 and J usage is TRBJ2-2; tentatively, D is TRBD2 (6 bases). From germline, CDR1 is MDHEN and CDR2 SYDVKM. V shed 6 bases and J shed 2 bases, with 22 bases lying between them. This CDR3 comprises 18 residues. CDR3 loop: CASRGLETLRRNTGELFF. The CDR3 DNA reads TGTGCCAGCAGGGGACTGGAAACTCTAAGGAGAAACACCGGGGAGCTGTTTTTT.

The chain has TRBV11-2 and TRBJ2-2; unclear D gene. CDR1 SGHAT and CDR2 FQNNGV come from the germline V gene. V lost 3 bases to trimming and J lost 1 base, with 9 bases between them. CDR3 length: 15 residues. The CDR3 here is CASSFWAENTGELFF. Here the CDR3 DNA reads TGTGCCAGCAGCTTCTGGGCGGAGAACACCGGGGAGCTGTTTTTT.

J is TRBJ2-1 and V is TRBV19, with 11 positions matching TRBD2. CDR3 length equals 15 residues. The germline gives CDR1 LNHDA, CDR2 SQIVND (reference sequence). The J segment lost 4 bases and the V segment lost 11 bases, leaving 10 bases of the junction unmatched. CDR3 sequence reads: CAAAVGLAEYNEQFF. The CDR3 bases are TGTGCCGCAGCGGTGGGACTAGCGGAATACAATGAGCAGTTCTTC.

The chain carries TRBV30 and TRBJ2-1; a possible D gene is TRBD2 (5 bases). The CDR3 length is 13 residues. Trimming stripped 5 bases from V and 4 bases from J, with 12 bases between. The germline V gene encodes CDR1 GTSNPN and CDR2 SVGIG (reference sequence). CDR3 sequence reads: CAWWPGFYNEQFF. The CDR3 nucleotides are TGTGCCTGGTGGCCGGGGTTTTACAATGAGCAGTTCTTC.

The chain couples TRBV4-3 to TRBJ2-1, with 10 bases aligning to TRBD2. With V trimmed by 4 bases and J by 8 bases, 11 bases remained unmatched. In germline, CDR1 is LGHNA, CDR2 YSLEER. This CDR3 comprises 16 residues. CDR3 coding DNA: TGCGCCAGCAGCCCCCTCCTAGCGGGAGTAGGGCATGAGCAGTTCTTC. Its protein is CASSPLLAGVGHEQFF.